Listed below are T cell receptor beta chains from one sample, sequenced in a study of human T cells and chemical hapten exposure. TCRdb used MiXCR to reprocess the RACE reads, holding one entry per CDR3 protein. This sample has approximately 400,000 distinct CDR3 sequences, with 4.8% found just once. Sequenced material: whole blood, taken in connection with sensitization to the hapten diphenylcyclopropenone (DPC). The receptors here all came from a woman in her fifties or sixties with alopecia areata. Some clones in this sample may be carry-over from other donors' samples. Both conserved end residues are part of each CDR3. The order of the fields is J gene, clone size, V gene, D gene, CDR3 length, CDR3 protein, CDR3 DNA. D genes are given only for firm matches. The size entry is marked missing in some rows and otherwise reads once, few, many or a size class.

TRBJ1-5,many,TRBV10-3,.,14,CAIRTEGNNQPQHF,TGTGCCATTCGGACAGAAGGAAACAATCAGCCCCAGCATTTT
TRBJ1-1,many,TRBV4-3,TRBD1,17,CASSQDTRTGRFTEAFF,TGCGCCAGCAGCCAAGATACGAGGACAGGGCGGTTCACTGAAGCTTTCTTT
TRBJ2-1,.,TRBV7-2,.,15,CASTLRASVDNEQFF,TGTGCCAGCACCCTAAGGGCTAGCGTCGACAATGAGCAGTTCTTC
TRBJ2-3,few,TRBV5-1,.,14,CASSDQGLADTQYF,TGCGCCAGCAGCGATCAAGGGCTCGCAGATACGCAGTATTTT
TRBJ2-6,many,TRBV6-1,.,18,CASSEARGGAAGANVLTF,TGTGCCAGCAGTGAAGCGCGTGGGGGAGCAGCTGGGGCCAACGTCCTGACTTTC
TRBJ2-1,many,TRBV7-6,.,14,CASSLGGVNNEQFF,TGTGCCAGCAGCTTAGGTGGCGTCAACAATGAGCAGTTCTTC
TRBJ2-7,many,TRBV10-1,.,14,CASSERAGSYEQYF,TGCGCCAGCAGTGAAAGGGCCGGATCCTACGAGCAGTACTTC
TRBJ2-5,.,TRBV11-2,.,14,CASSHRRTKETQYF,TGTGCCAGCAGCCATCGGCGGACAAAAGAGACCCAGTACTTC
TRBJ1-4,once,TRBV12-3/TRBV12-4,.,14,CASSFYRFNEKLFF,TGTGCCAGCAGTTTCTACCGGTTTAATGAAAAACTGTTTTTT
TRBJ2-7,many,TRBV7-9,TRBD1,15,CASSLSGQGEREQYF,TGTGCCAGCAGCTTATCCGGACAGGGTGAGAGAGAGCAGTACTTC
TRBJ2-2,few,TRBV10-3,.,15,CAISGRGSGTGELFF,TGTGCCATCAGTGGGAGGGGTTCGGGCACCGGGGAGCTGTTTTTT
TRBJ2-5,.,TRBV20-1,TRBD2,18,CSARDLALAGGHQETQYF,TGCAGTGCTAGAGATCTCGCCTTAGCGGGGGGCCATCAAGAGACCCAGTACTTC
TRBJ2-7,.,TRBV7-2,.,12,CASSPLSGEQYF,TGTGCCAGCAGCCCTCTATCCGGCGAGCAGTACTTC
TRBJ1-1,many,TRBV6-1,.,14,CASRPPGPSTEAFF,TGTGCCAGCAGGCCCCCGGGACCGTCCACTGAAGCTTTCTTT
TRBJ2-3,many,TRBV6-1,TRBD1,13,CASSLTGVDTQYF,TGTGCCAGCAGCCTCACAGGGGTAGATACGCAGTATTTT
TRBJ1-4,.,TRBV5-1,.,16,CASSPSAGSFNEKLFF,TGCGCCAGCAGCCCCTCCGCGGGTAGCTTTAATGAAAAACTGTTTTTT
TRBJ1-2,.,TRBV7-2,.,14,CASSLGPDSRGYTF,TGTGCCAGCAGCTTAGGCCCTGACAGCCGCGGCTACACCTTC
TRBJ1-5,many,TRBV6-2/TRBV6-3,TRBD1,16,CASSHHRGPSNQPQHF,TGTGCCAGCAGTCACCACAGGGGGCCCAGCAATCAGCCCCAGCATTTT
TRBJ1-5,many,TRBV27,.,14,CASSLGGKGQPQHF,TGTGCCAGCAGTTTGGGCGGGAAAGGGCAGCCCCAGCATTTT
TRBJ2-7,.,TRBV6-1,.,16,CASSEDVGFSSYEQYF,TGTGCCAGCAGTGAAGACGTTGGCTTCAGCTCCTACGAGCAGTACTTC
TRBJ2-7,.,TRBV6-5,TRBD2,14,CASGRLAGSWEQYF,TGTGCCAGCGGACGACTAGCGGGGTCCTGGGAGCAGTACTTC
TRBJ1-5,.,TRBV12-3/TRBV12-4,TRBD1,13,CASHTGTGGPQHF,TGTGCCAGCCACACCGGGACAGGGGGGCCCCAGCATTTT
TRBJ1-2,many,TRBV7-2,TRBD1,15,CASSLLGQGSYGYTF,TGTGCCAGCAGCTTGCTGGGACAGGGGAGCTATGGCTACACCTTC
TRBJ2-5,many,TRBV4-3,TRBD2,16,CASSQGPAGAQETQYF,TGCGCCAGCAGCCAAGGGCCAGCGGGGGCCCAAGAGACCCAGTACTTC
TRBJ1-2,few,TRBV27,.,15,CASSSRTDLPYGYTF,TGTGCCAGCAGTTCACGGACGGACCTCCCATATGGCTACACCTTC
TRBJ2-3,.,TRBV15,TRBD2,19,CATSRVPPSGGVGTDTQYF,TGTGCCACCAGCAGAGTCCCCCCTAGCGGGGGGGTGGGCACAGATACGCAGTATTTT
TRBJ1-1,many,TRBV3-1,.,15,CASRQGTGMNTEAFF,TGTGCCAGCAGACAAGGGACGGGGATGAACACTGAAGCTTTCTTT
TRBJ2-7,many,TRBV29-1,.,12,CSVEGQFYEQYF,TGCAGCGTTGAGGGGCAGTTCTACGAGCAGTACTTC
TRBJ1-1,many,TRBV6-5,.,14,CASSYMETNTEAFF,TGTGCCAGCAGTTACATGGAGACGAACACTGAAGCTTTCTTT
TRBJ1-2,few,TRBV5-1,.,15,CASSSDGRSNYGYTF,TGCGCCAGCAGCTCGGACGGGCGGTCTAACTATGGCTACACCTTC
TRBJ1-5,few,TRBV10-3,.,16,CAISERQGGTNQPQHF,TGTGCCATCAGTGAGAGGCAGGGAGGAACGAATCAGCCCCAGCATTTT
TRBJ1-4,few,TRBV5-1,.,15,CASSLSRSRGEKLFF,TGCGCCAGCAGCTTGTCCCGGAGTCGTGGTGAAAAACTGTTTTTT
TRBJ1-1,many,TRBV5-1,.,13,CASSATEGTEAFF,TGCGCCAGCAGCGCGACAGAAGGCACTGAAGCTTTCTTT
TRBJ1-4,many,TRBV4-1,.,13,CASSQAVNEKLFF,TGCGCCAGCAGCCAAGCGGTCAATGAAAAACTGTTTTTT
TRBJ1-3,.,TRBV5-8,.,15,CASSLSITPGNTIYF,TGTGCCAGCAGCTTGTCCATTACGCCAGGAAACACCATATATTTT
TRBJ2-6,.,TRBV5-4,.,14,CASSRAGGANVLTF,TGTGCCAGCAGCAGGGCTGGAGGGGCCAACGTCCTGACTTTC
TRBJ1-5,many,TRBV7-2,TRBD1,16,CASSLGQGRVNQPQHF,TGTGCCAGCAGCTTAGGACAGGGGAGGGTCAATCAGCCCCAGCATTTT
TRBJ1-5,many,TRBV12-3/TRBV12-4,.,15,CASSPGTGTNQPQHF,TGTGCCAGCAGCCCCGGGACGGGGACAAATCAGCCCCAGCATTTT
TRBJ2-1,many,TRBV6-6,TRBD2,15,CASSYLAGGPGEQFF,TGTGCCAGCAGTTACTTAGCGGGAGGGCCGGGGGAGCAGTTCTTC
TRBJ2-1,many,TRBV19,.,11,CASSIRNEQFF,TGTGCCAGTAGTATAAGGAATGAGCAGTTCTTC
TRBJ2-5,.,TRBV5-5,.,13,CASSPGRQETQYF,TGTGCCAGCAGCCCGGGGAGGCAAGAGACCCAGTACTTC
TRBJ1-1,few,TRBV20-1,.,13,CSASQGLNTEAFF,TGCAGTGCTAGTCAGGGCCTGAACACTGAAGCTTTCTTT
TRBJ2-5,few,TRBV6-1,.,12,CASSKMQETQYF,TGTGCCAGCAGTAAAATGCAAGAGACCCAGTACTTC
TRBJ2-2,few,TRBV29-1,TRBD1,16,CSVYTGTGSNTGELFF,TGCAGCGTTTACACCGGGACAGGGTCGAACACCGGGGAGCTGTTTTTT